This TCR beta chain was captured by sequencing in a study of blood T cell repertoires in COVID-19. Study-wide background: Sources were T cells, B-cell-depleted T cells, or PBMCs; the material itself was cDNA or gDNA.

The CDR3 spans 12 residues. Trimming took 4 bases from V and 4 from J, leaving 10 bases between them. Per germline, CDR1 SQVTM and CDR2 ANQGSEA. Repertoires were generated with immunoSEQ multiplex PCR, while TCRdb's copy carries only in-frame clones and drops some. Of 130,000 or so clones in the sample, roughly three quarters were seen once. This chain joins TRBV29-1 and TRBJ1-1; D uncertain. Input material: peripheral blood. The origin of this receptor is a woman between 65 and 79 years old with acute or convalescent COVID-19. The CDR3 DNA reads as TGCAGCGTTGTTAGGAGGGTCACTGAAGCTTTCTTT. Residues: CSVVRRVTEAFF. Full variable domain (outside the CDR3, taken from reference TRBV29-1 and TRBJ1-1): SAVISQKPSRDICQRGTSLTIQCQVDSQVTMMFWYRQQPGQSLTLIATANQGSEATYESGFVIDKFPISRPNLTFSTLTVSNMSPEDSSIYLCSVVRRVTEAFFGQGTRLTVV.